The clone carrying this TCR beta chain was picked up many times. This sample stems from a study of neurological immune-mediated disorders. On the study more broadly: Relapsing-remitting forms accounted for most of the roughly 35 multiple sclerosis patients and secondary progressive forms for 3.

Per the germline V gene, CDR1 is SQVTM and CDR2 is ANQGSEA. V trimming: 5 bases; J trimming: 5 bases; junction bases outside the gene matches: 3. The CDR3 consists of 12 residues. cDNA synthesis was performed by 5'RACE with 10-nucleotide random UMIs. Every sequencing run gave over 200 million TCR-beta sequences, taken from 15-18 subjects. TCRdb re-called the 5' RACE reads through MiXCR, storing one row per CDR3 protein. Among tens of thousands of distinct CDR3 sequences, 2% to 3% were seen once, and the ten largest hold approximately 2.4%. The sequence derives from a man aged 50-60 years with multiple sclerosis. The sample comprised PBMCs. This chain uses TRBV29-1 with TRBJ1-2; 9 bases are a match to TRBD1. CDR3 nucleotides: TGCAGCGTTCCGGGACAGGGTTATGGCTACACCTTC. As protein: CSVPGQGYGYTF.